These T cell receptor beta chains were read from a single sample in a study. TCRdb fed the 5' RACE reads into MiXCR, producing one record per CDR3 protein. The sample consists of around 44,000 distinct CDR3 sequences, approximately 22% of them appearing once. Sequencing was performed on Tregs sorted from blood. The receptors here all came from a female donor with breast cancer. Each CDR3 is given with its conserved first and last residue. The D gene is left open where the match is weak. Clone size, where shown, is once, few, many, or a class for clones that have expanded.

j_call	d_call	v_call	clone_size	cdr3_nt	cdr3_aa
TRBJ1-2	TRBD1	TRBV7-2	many	TGTGCCAGCAGCCCTCGGGACAGGGACGGCTACACCTTC	CASSPRDRDGYTF
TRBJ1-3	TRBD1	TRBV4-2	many	TGTGCCAGCAGCCAGGCCGGGACAGGTGACGGAAACACCATATATTTT	CASSQAGTGDGNTIYF
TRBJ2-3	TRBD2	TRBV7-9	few	TGTGCCAGCAGCTTAGTAGGCGGGAGGGGCACAGATACGCAGTATTTT	CASSLVGGRGTDTQYF
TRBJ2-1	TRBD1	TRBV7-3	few	TGTGCCAGCTCTCCGGGACAGACCTACGATGAGCAGCTCTTC	CASSPGQTYDEQLF
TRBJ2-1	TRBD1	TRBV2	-	TGTGCCAGTTTAGACAGGGGGAATGAGCAGTTCTTC	CASLDRGNEQFF
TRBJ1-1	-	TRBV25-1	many	TGTGCCAGCAGTGAAGCGGGATGGACTGAAGCTTTCTTT	CASSEAGWTEAFF
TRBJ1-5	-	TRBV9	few	TGTGCCAGCAGCGTAGGCGACAATCAGCCCCAGCATTTT	CASSVGDNQPQHF
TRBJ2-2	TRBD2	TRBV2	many	TGTGCCAGCAGCCCCGGACGTAGCGGGAGGAACACCGGGGAGCTGTTTTTT	CASSPGRSGRNTGELFF
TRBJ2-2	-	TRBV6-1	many	TGTGCCAGCAGTATAGGGTTTGACACCGGGGAGCTGTTTTTT	CASSIGFDTGELFF
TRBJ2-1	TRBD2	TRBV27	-	TGTGCCAGCAGTTTAGGGACTAGCGGGATTGAGCAGTTCTTC	CASSLGTSGIEQFF
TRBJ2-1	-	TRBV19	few	TGTGCCAGTAACATGAACGGACCGACGAGCTCCTACAATGAGCAGTTCTTC	CASNMNGPTSSYNEQFF
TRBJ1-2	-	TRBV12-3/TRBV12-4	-	TGTGCCAGCAGGTTAGCGTCAGGAAAATCCTATGGCTACACCTTC	CASRLASGKSYGYTF
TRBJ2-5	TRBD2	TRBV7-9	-	TGTGCCGGTGGACTAGCGGGAGTGGCGACCCAGTACTTC	CAGGLAGVATQYF
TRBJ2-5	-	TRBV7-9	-	TGTGCCGGCACCTCGGTACAGGGTCCTCAAGAGACCCAGTACTTC	CAGTSVQGPQETQYF
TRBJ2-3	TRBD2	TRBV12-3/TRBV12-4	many	TGTGCCAGCAGTTCCGAAGCGGGAGCTGGCACAGATACGCAGTATTTT	CASSSEAGAGTDTQYF
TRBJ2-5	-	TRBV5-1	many	TGCGCCAGCAGCGAACAGGGAAACCAAGAGACCCAGTACTTC	CASSEQGNQETQYF
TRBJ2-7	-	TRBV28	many	TGTGCCAGCAGTTTATTCTACAGCTACGAGCAGTACTTC	CASSLFYSYEQYF
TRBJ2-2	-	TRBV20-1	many	TGCAGTGCTAGAGTTGGCGGGCAGTTGAACACCGGGGAGCTGTTTTTT	CSARVGGQLNTGELFF
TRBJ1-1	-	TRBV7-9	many	TGTGCCAGCAGCCGCGATGGGGGTGAGGCTTTCTTT	CASSRDGGEAFF
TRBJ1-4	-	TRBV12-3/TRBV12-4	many	TGTGCCAGCAGTTCAACAGGTGAAAAACTGTTTTTT	CASSSTGEKLFF
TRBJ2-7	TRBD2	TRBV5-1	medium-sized	TGCGCCAGCAGCCTTCGAGGACTAGCGGACGAGCAGTACTTC	CASSLRGLADEQYF
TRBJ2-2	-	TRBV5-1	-	TGCGCCAGCAGCTTGAAGGACGGCGTCACCAGGGAGCTGTTTTTT	CASSLKDGVTRELFF
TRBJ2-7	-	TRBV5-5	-	TGTGCCAGCAGCTTATGCGGGATTGGCACCTTGGAGCAGTACTTC	CASSLCGIGTLEQYF
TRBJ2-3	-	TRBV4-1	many	TGCGCCAGCAGCCAAGTACGTGTAGCTAGCACAGATACGCAGTATTTT	CASSQVRVASTDTQYF
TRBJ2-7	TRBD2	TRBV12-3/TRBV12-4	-	TGTGCCAGCAGCTCGGGGACTAGCGCCTACGAGCAGTACTTC	CASSSGTSAYEQYF
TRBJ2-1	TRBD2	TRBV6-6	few	TGTGCCAGCAGTTACGCGGGAGCGAACTACAATGAGCAGTTCTTC	CASSYAGANYNEQFF
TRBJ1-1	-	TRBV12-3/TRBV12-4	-	TGTGCCAGCAGTTTTGGTGGCAGGGAATACACTGAAGCTTTCTTT	CASSFGGREYTEAFF
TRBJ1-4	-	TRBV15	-	TGTACCACCAGCAGAGATGGTGGGTTACGCGGCCTGTTTTTT	CTTSRDGGLRGLFF
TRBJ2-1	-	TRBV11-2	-	TGTGCCAGCAGCCCTAGGGGAGTGTCCTACAATGAGCAGTTCTTC	CASSPRGVSYNEQFF
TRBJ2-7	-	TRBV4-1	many	TGCGCCAGCAGCCAAGTGGAAGGGACATCTACCTACGAGCAGTACTTC	CASSQVEGTSTYEQYF
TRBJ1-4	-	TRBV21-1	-	TGTGCCAGCAGCAAAGGCAACGCCCAAACTAATGAAAAACTGTTTTTT	CASSKGNAQTNEKLFF
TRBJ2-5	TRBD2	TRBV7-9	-	TGTGCCAGCGGCTCCATAAAAACAATACTAGCGCGACAAGAGACCCAGTACTTC	CASGSIKTILARQETQYF
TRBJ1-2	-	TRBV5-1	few	TGCGCCAGCAGCTTGGCCGGGTCCTATGGCTACACCTTC	CASSLAGSYGYTF
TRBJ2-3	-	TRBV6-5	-	TGTGCCAGCAGTCGCGCTACTGCTGGCGATACGCAGTATTTT	CASSRATAGDTQYF
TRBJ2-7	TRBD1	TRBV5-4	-	TGTGCCAGCAGCTTTAGAGGGGGCAACTACGAGCAGTACTTC	CASSFRGGNYEQYF
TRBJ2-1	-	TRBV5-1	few	TGCGCCAGCAGCGAACATCCCAATGAGCAGTTCTTC	CASSEHPNEQFF
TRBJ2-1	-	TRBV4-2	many	TGTGCCAGCAGCCGGAGGGGAGGGGGCTCATACAATGAGCAGTTCTTC	CASSRRGGGSYNEQFF